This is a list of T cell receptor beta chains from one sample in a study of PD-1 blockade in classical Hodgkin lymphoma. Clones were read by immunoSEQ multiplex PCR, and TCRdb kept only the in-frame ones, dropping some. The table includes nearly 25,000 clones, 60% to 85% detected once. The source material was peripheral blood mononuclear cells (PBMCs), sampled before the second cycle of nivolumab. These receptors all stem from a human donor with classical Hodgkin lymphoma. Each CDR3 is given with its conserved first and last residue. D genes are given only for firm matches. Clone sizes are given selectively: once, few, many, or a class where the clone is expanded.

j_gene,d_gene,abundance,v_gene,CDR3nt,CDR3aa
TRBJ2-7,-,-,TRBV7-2,TGTGCCAGCAGCTTAGACAGGCACGAGCAGTACTTC,CASSLDRHEQYF
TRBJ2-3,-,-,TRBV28,TGTGCCAGCAGTTTACCGGCGAGTAGCACAGATACGCAGTATTTT,CASSLPASSTDTQYF
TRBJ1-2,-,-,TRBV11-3,TGTGCCAGCAGCTCGTGGGAGGGAGAGGATGGCTACACCTTC,CASSSWEGEDGYTF
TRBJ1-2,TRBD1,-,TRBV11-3,TGTGCCAGCAGCTTATACCAGGGGGGCTATGGCTACACCTTC,CASSLYQGGYGYTF
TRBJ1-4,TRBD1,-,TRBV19,TGTGCCAGTAGCCGGACAGGGCTTGCAACTAATGAAAAACTGTTTTTT,CASSRTGLATNEKLFF
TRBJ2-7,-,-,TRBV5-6,TGTGCCAGCAGCCCCTTGGGGGATTTGACAGGCCCAAGTTACGAGCAGTACTTC,CASSPLGDLTGPSYEQYF
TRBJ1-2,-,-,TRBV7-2,TGTGCCAGCAGCGTACAGGTCGACTATGGCTACACCTTC,CASSVQVDYGYTF
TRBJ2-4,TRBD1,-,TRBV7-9,TGTGCCAGCAGCCTCGGACAGGGCAAAAACATTCAGTACTTC,CASSLGQGKNIQYF
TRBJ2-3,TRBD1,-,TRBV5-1,TGCGCCAGCAGGACCGGGACAGGGGGCACAGATACGCAGTATTTT,CASRTGTGGTDTQYF
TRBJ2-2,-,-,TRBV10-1,TGCGCCAGCAATGCTGGAGGCACCGGGGAGCTGTTTTTT,CASNAGGTGELFF
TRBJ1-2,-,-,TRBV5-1,TGCGCCAGCAGCTTGTCAGCGGAAAATAACTATGGCTACACCTTC,CASSLSAENNYGYTF
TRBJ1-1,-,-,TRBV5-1,TGCGCCAGCAGCCCCGACGACACGAACACTGAAGCTTTCTTT,CASSPDDTNTEAFF
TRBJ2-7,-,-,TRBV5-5,TGTGCCAGCAGCTCGACTCCCGACTACGAGCAGTACTTC,CASSSTPDYEQYF
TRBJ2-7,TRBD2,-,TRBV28,TGTGCCAGCAGGCTGGGACTAGTCTACGAGCAGTACTTC,CASRLGLVYEQYF
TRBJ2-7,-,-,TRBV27,TGTGCCAGCAGTTTTGTGGGCAGAAGGACCTACGAGCAGTACTTC,CASSFVGRRTYEQYF
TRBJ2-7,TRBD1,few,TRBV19,TGTGCCAGTATTGCTCGGGACAGAGACTACGAGCAGTACTTC,CASIARDRDYEQYF
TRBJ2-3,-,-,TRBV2,TGTGCCAGCAGTGAAACCAGCGAAGATACGCAGTATTTT,CASSETSEDTQYF
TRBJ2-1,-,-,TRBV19,TGTGCCAGTACTTATGGGGCAGGGGAAAGGAAGTATGAGCAGTTCTTC,CASTYGAGERKYEQFF
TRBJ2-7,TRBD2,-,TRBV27,TGTGCCAGCAGTCCACGGACTAGCGGAGCCTACGAGCAGTACTTC,CASSPRTSGAYEQYF
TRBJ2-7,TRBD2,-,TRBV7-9,TGTGCGGTACTTTCGGGAGGAAAGGAGCAGTACTTC,CAVLSGGKEQYF
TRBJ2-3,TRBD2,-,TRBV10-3,TGTGCCATCAGTGAGTCCCCGGGGGGGAGCACAGATACGCAGTATTTT,CAISESPGGSTDTQYF
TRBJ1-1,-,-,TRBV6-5,TGTGCCAGCACCCAGGACTACAGGGTAGGCACTGAAGCTTTCTTT,CASTQDYRVGTEAFF
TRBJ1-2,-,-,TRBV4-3,TGCGCCAGCAGCCCGGGGGGGTACTATGGCTACACCTTC,CASSPGGYYGYTF
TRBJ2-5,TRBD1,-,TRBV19,TGTGCCAGTAGTACCGGGACAGGGTTTTCAGAGACCCAGTACTTC,CASSTGTGFSETQYF
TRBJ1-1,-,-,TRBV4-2,TGTGCCAGCAGCCAAGCCCTTGCCAGCTCCCTTGAAGCTTTCTTT,CASSQALASSLEAFF
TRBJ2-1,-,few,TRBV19,TGTGCCAGTAGTGTCGGACTACACTCCTACAATGAGCAGTTCTTC,CASSVGLHSYNEQFF
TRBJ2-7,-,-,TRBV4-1,TGCGCCAGCAGCCAAGATGAAGGATTCATTGGCTACGAGCAGTACTTC,CASSQDEGFIGYEQYF
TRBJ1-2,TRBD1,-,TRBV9,TGTGCCAGCAGCGTAGAACAGGGGGCGGATGGCTACACCTTC,CASSVEQGADGYTF
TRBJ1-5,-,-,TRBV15,TGTGCCACCAGCACGGGGTATAGCAATCAGCCCCAGCATTTT,CATSTGYSNQPQHF
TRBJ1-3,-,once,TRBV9,TGTGCCAGCAGCGTAGACCCTGGAAACACCATATATTTT,CASSVDPGNTIYF
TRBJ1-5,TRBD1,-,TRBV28,TGTGCCAGCAGTTCGCCGACAGGGGATCTAGCAAGGGGAGCCCAGCATTTT,CASSSPTGDLARGAQHF
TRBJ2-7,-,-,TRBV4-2,TGTGCCAGCAGCCCGGGACTGGCTTTCTACGAGCAGTACTTC,CASSPGLAFYEQYF
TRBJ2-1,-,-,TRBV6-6,TGTGCCAGCAATTCTGGCAATGAGCAGTTCTTC,CASNSGNEQFF
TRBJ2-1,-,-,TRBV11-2,TGTGCCAGCAGCCCCAGGTCGGAGAATGAGCAGTTCTTC,CASSPRSENEQFF
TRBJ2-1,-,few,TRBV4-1,TGCGCCAGCAGCCAAGTTGCCCTAGTCAATGAGCAGTTCTTC,CASSQVALVNEQFF
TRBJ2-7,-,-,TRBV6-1,TGTGCCAGCAGTGTGCAGGGGCTTCCCTACGAGCAGTACTTC,CASSVQGLPYEQYF
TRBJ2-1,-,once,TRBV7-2,TGTGCCAGCAGCCTTATACGACTAGTAGTCTACAATGAGCAGTTCTTC,CASSLIRLVVYNEQFF
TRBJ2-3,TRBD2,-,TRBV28,TGTGCCAGCAGGGACGCCGGGACTAGCGGGAGGGCCTCGACAGATACGCAGTATTTT,CASRDAGTSGRASTDTQYF
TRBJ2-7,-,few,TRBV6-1,TGTGCCAGCAGTGCCTCAGGGGTTCTTTCGAGGGAGCAGTACTTC,CASSASGVLSREQYF
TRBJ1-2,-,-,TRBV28,TGTGCCAGCCGGCCCTTTGGGAGTGGCTACACCTTC,CASRPFGSGYTF
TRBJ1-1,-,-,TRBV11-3,TGTGCCAGCAGCTTGATGAACACTGAAGCTTTCTTT,CASSLMNTEAFF
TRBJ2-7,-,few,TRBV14,TGTGCCAGCAGCCAAGACGGGACGGATACCTACGAGCAGTACTTC,CASSQDGTDTYEQYF
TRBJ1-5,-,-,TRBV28,TGTGCCAGCAGTTTACAGATAACGGGGGCGTCGGGGCAGCCCCAGCATTTT,CASSLQITGASGQPQHF
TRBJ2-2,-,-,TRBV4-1,TGCGCCAGCAGCTACCAAGATTTACGACAGAACACCGGGGAGCTGTTTTTT,CASSYQDLRQNTGELFF
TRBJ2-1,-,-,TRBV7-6,TGTGCCAGCAGCTTAGCCTCCATTATGTACAATGAGCAGTTCTTC,CASSLASIMYNEQFF
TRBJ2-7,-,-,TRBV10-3,TGTGCCATCAGTGAGTCAGAGACCCTCTACGAGCAGTACTTC,CAISESETLYEQYF
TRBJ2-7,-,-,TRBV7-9,TGTGCCAGCAGCCGCCAGGACAACTACGAGCAGTACTTC,CASSRQDNYEQYF
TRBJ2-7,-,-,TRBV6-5,TGTGCCAGCAGTTACTCGGGGGACGGGTACGAGCAGTACTTC,CASSYSGDGYEQYF